Listed below are T cell receptor beta chains from one sample, sequenced in a study of blood T cell repertoires in COVID-19. Clones were sequenced by immunoSEQ multiplex PCR, and TCRdb holds only the in-frame ones, with some missing. The sample consists of approximately 63,000 clones, approximately 90% of them appearing once. Sequenced input: peripheral blood. Receptors originate from a woman aged 80 or over with acute or convalescent COVID-19. Each CDR3 is given without its conserved first and last residue. Each record gives: V gene, J gene, CDR3 protein.

v_call: TRBV3-1/TRBV3-2; j_call: TRBJ1-2; cdr3_aa: ASGRGNYGYT
v_call: TRBV11-2; j_call: TRBJ2-1; cdr3_aa: ASSLNSRDEQF
v_call: TRBV27; j_call: TRBJ2-1; cdr3_aa: ASSLNPVDNEQF
v_call: TRBV3-1/TRBV3-2; j_call: TRBJ2-3; cdr3_aa: ASRNLAGDADTQY
v_call: TRBV27; j_call: TRBJ1-2; cdr3_aa: ASSPLLETIGYT
v_call: TRBV19; j_call: TRBJ1-1; cdr3_aa: ASSMSRRGTEAF
v_call: TRBV19; j_call: TRBJ1-2; cdr3_aa: ASSHSGTGMAYGYT
v_call: TRBV29-1; j_call: TRBJ1-2; cdr3_aa: SVGGQYGYT
v_call: TRBV27; j_call: TRBJ1-2; cdr3_aa: ASSFRDRGGYT
v_call: TRBV7-8; j_call: TRBJ2-2; cdr3_aa: ASSLRQGGGTGELF
v_call: TRBV3-1/TRBV3-2; j_call: TRBJ1-6; cdr3_aa: ASRLSTGGVSPLH
v_call: TRBV7-9; j_call: TRBJ1-6; cdr3_aa: ASSSASGGYSPLH
v_call: TRBV25-1; j_call: TRBJ2-7; cdr3_aa: ASSEAGVSYEQY
v_call: TRBV7-2; j_call: TRBJ2-7; cdr3_aa: ASSLAGPLLGEQY
v_call: TRBV18; j_call: TRBJ1-1; cdr3_aa: ASSRGQMNTEAF
v_call: TRBV12-5; j_call: TRBJ2-2; cdr3_aa: ASGFWGGHTGELF
v_call: TRBV7-2; j_call: TRBJ2-7; cdr3_aa: ASSADRVVGEQY
v_call: TRBV2; j_call: TRBJ1-1; cdr3_aa: ASSTDSMNTEAF
v_call: TRBV19; j_call: TRBJ1-1; cdr3_aa: ASRGRGQGEAF
v_call: TRBV25-1; j_call: TRBJ2-1; cdr3_aa: ASTPRLAGYNEQF
v_call: TRBV5-1; j_call: TRBJ2-5; cdr3_aa: ASSLAGVQETQY
v_call: TRBV28; j_call: TRBJ1-1; cdr3_aa: ASISGGTEAF
v_call: TRBV7-9; j_call: TRBJ2-5; cdr3_aa: ASNPETGRTMQETQY
v_call: TRBV7-8; j_call: TRBJ1-1; cdr3_aa: ASSLVTVSTEAF
v_call: TRBV6-5; j_call: TRBJ2-5; cdr3_aa: ASRPTGLGETQY
v_call: TRBV2; j_call: TRBJ2-2; cdr3_aa: ASSQGLAGSGELF
v_call: TRBV6-5; j_call: TRBJ1-3; cdr3_aa: ASSYSRVSGNTIY
v_call: TRBV5-1; j_call: TRBJ2-1; cdr3_aa: ASSLRRQGNEQF
v_call: TRBV19; j_call: TRBJ2-3; cdr3_aa: ASSISGGSTDTQY
v_call: TRBV19; j_call: TRBJ1-6; cdr3_aa: ASSLIGGNSPLH
v_call: TRBV20-1; j_call: TRBJ2-5; cdr3_aa: SASSLAGEGETQY
v_call: TRBV6-5; j_call: TRBJ2-2; cdr3_aa: ASSYDSDQSGELF
v_call: TRBV5-4; j_call: TRBJ1-1; cdr3_aa: ASSLAGQGRRSF
v_call: TRBV3-1/TRBV3-2; j_call: TRBJ1-3; cdr3_aa: ASSQVWQGPGNTIY
v_call: TRBV15; j_call: TRBJ2-5; cdr3_aa: ATSRPVHGQETQY
v_call: TRBV14; j_call: TRBJ2-3; cdr3_aa: ASSPDRRDTQY
v_call: TRBV3-1/TRBV3-2; j_call: TRBJ2-5; cdr3_aa: ASRFIAQETQY
v_call: TRBV29-1; j_call: TRBJ2-5; cdr3_aa: SVEYGRAQETQY
v_call: TRBV30; j_call: TRBJ1-5; cdr3_aa: ASGQSNQPQH
v_call: TRBV5-4; j_call: TRBJ2-1; cdr3_aa: ASSLGLAGGGNEQF
v_call: TRBV7-3; j_call: TRBJ2-6; cdr3_aa: ASSLTLNTNVLT
v_call: TRBV7-2; j_call: TRBJ2-1; cdr3_aa: ASSLRAVNEQF
v_call: TRBV18; j_call: TRBJ2-1; cdr3_aa: ASSPVRLAGRGSERVSYNEQF
v_call: TRBV6-2/TRBV6-3; j_call: TRBJ1-1; cdr3_aa: ASSWTLSRGGSF
v_call: TRBV19; j_call: TRBJ2-5; cdr3_aa: ASSTSIQETQY
v_call: TRBV11-3; j_call: TRBJ2-1; cdr3_aa: ASSPGGAYNEQF
v_call: TRBV27; j_call: TRBJ1-1; cdr3_aa: ASSFRVNAHTEAF
v_call: TRBV7-8; j_call: TRBJ1-1; cdr3_aa: ASKSGLTNTEAF
v_call: TRBV4-1; j_call: TRBJ1-3; cdr3_aa: ASSQDTATGNTIY
v_call: TRBV28; j_call: TRBJ2-7; cdr3_aa: ASSLAGGSYEQY
v_call: TRBV19; j_call: TRBJ2-1; cdr3_aa: ASSIDARTGGYNEQF
v_call: TRBV7-2; j_call: TRBJ1-1; cdr3_aa: ASSLTGNTEAF
v_call: TRBV12-5; j_call: TRBJ1-5; cdr3_aa: ASVPTGTGSQPQH
v_call: TRBV5-1; j_call: TRBJ1-1; cdr3_aa: ASSLGATGQDGAF
v_call: TRBV10-2; j_call: TRBJ2-5; cdr3_aa: ASSESLGGAEETQY